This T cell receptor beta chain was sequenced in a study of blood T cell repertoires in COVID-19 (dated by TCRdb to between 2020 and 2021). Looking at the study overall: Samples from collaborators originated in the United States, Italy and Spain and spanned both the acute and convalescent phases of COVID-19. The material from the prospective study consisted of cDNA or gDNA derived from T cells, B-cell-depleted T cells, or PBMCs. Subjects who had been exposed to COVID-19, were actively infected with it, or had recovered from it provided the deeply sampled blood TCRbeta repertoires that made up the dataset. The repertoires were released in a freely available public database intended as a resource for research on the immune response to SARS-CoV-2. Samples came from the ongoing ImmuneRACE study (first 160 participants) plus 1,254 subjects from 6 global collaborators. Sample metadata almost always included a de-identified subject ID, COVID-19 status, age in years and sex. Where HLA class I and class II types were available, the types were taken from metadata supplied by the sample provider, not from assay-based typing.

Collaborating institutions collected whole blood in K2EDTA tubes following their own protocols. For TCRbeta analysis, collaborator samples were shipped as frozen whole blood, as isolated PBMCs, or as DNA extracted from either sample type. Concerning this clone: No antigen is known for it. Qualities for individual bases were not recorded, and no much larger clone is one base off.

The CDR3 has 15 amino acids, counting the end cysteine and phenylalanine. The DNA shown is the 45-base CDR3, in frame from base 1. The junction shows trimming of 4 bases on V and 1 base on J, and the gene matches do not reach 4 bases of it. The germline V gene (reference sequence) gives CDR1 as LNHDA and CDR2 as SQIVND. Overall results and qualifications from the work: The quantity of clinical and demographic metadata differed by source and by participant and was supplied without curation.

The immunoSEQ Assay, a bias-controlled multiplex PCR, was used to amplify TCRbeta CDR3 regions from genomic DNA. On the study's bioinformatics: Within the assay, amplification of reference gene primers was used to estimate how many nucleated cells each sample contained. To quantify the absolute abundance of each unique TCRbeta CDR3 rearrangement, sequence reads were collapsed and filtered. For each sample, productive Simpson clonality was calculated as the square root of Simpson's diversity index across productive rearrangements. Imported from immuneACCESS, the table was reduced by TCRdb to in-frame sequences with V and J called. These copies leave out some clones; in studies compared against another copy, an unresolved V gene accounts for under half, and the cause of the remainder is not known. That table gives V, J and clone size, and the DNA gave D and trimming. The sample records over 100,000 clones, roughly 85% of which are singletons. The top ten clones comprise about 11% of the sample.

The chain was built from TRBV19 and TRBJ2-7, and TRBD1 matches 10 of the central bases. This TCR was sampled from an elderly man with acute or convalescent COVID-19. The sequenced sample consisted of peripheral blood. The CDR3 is CASSTDRGRSYEQYF. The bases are TGTGCCAGTAGTACCGACAGGGGGCGATCCTACGAGCAGTACTTC.